Listed below are T cell receptor beta chains from one sample, sequenced in a study of blood T cells in healthy people across ages. MiXCR was run by TCRdb on the 5' RACE reads, yielding one entry per CDR3 protein. In the table there are around 1,000,000 distinct CDR3 sequences, approximately 25% of which are singletons. The sample was also reused in another study, on T cells of mothers and their children.

The sequenced material came from blood. The origin of the receptors is a girl aged 2 to 10 in good health. Both conserved end residues are part of each CDR3. D genes are given only for firm matches. Only some rows state a clone size, as once, few, many or a class for expanded clones.

cdr3_nt: TGCAGCGTTGAGTCCGGGACTAGCGGGAGTAATGAGCAGTTCTTC; cdr3_aa: CSVESGTSGSNEQFF; d_call: TRBD2; v_call: TRBV29-1; clone_size: NA; j_call: TRBJ2-1
cdr3_nt: TGTGCCAGCAGCTGGGGACAGGGCGGGGATGAAAAACTGTTTTTT; cdr3_aa: CASSWGQGGDEKLFF; d_call: TRBD1; v_call: TRBV5-5; clone_size: few; j_call: TRBJ1-4
cdr3_nt: TGTGCCAGTAGTCTCCCAAGATCTGGGGCCAACGTCCTGACTTTC; cdr3_aa: CASSLPRSGANVLTF; d_call: NA; v_call: TRBV19; clone_size: NA; j_call: TRBJ2-6
cdr3_nt: TGCGCCAGCAGCTTGTGGTCAGACCAGGGGGCTGAAGCTTTCTTT; cdr3_aa: CASSLWSDQGAEAFF; d_call: TRBD1; v_call: TRBV5-1; clone_size: NA; j_call: TRBJ1-1
cdr3_nt: TGTGCCAGCAGCTTTGATGGGGCTTCGAATGAAAAACTGTTTTTT; cdr3_aa: CASSFDGASNEKLFF; d_call: NA; v_call: TRBV7-2; clone_size: NA; j_call: TRBJ1-4
cdr3_nt: TGTGCCAGCAGCCAAGAATCGAGCTCCTACAATGAGCAGTTCTTC; cdr3_aa: CASSQESSSYNEQFF; d_call: NA; v_call: TRBV4-2; clone_size: many; j_call: TRBJ2-1
cdr3_nt: TGTGCCAGCAGCCAGTTTCACCAGGGGGCAGAGGAGACCCAGTACTTC; cdr3_aa: CASSQFHQGAEETQYF; d_call: TRBD1; v_call: TRBV7-2; clone_size: few; j_call: TRBJ2-5
cdr3_nt: TGCGCCAGCAGCTCGACGTACGACAGGGGCTACGAGCAGTACTTC; cdr3_aa: CASSSTYDRGYEQYF; d_call: TRBD1; v_call: TRBV5-1; clone_size: few; j_call: TRBJ2-7
cdr3_nt: TGCAGTGCGACCGCTTGGGACCCCACCGACCAAGAGACCCAGTACTTC; cdr3_aa: CSATAWDPTDQETQYF; d_call: NA; v_call: TRBV20-1; clone_size: NA; j_call: TRBJ2-5
cdr3_nt: TGTGCCAGCAGCCCTCCGGGACAGGGTTCGGTCAGCAATCAGCCCCAGCATTTT; cdr3_aa: CASSPPGQGSVSNQPQHF; d_call: TRBD1; v_call: TRBV28; clone_size: few; j_call: TRBJ1-5
cdr3_nt: TGTGCCAGCAGCGTAGGTGGGGGCCCGAGCTCTGGAAACACCATATATTTT; cdr3_aa: CASSVGGGPSSGNTIYF; d_call: NA; v_call: TRBV9; clone_size: NA; j_call: TRBJ1-3
cdr3_nt: TGTGCCAGCGGGACTAGCGGGAGTGGCTATGAGCAGTTCTTC; cdr3_aa: CASGTSGSGYEQFF; d_call: TRBD2; v_call: TRBV2; clone_size: few; j_call: TRBJ2-1
cdr3_nt: TGCAGTGCTAGACGAGGGGGTGAGCAGTTCTTC; cdr3_aa: CSARRGGEQFF; d_call: NA; v_call: TRBV20-1; clone_size: few; j_call: TRBJ2-1
cdr3_nt: TGCGCCAGCAGTGGGGGTCGCACCGGGGAGCTGTTTTTT; cdr3_aa: CASSGGRTGELFF; d_call: NA; v_call: TRBV4-3; clone_size: NA; j_call: TRBJ2-2
cdr3_nt: TGCGCCAGCAGCTTTAGTGAGGGGGCGCGATCAGGTGAAAAACTGTTTTTT; cdr3_aa: CASSFSEGARSGEKLFF; d_call: TRBD1; v_call: TRBV5-1; clone_size: many; j_call: TRBJ1-4
cdr3_nt: TGCGCCAGCAGCATGGGACAGGGGGAGGCCTACGAGCAGTACTTC; cdr3_aa: CASSMGQGEAYEQYF; d_call: TRBD1; v_call: TRBV5-1; clone_size: few; j_call: TRBJ2-7
cdr3_nt: TGTGCCAGCAGTTTTATCTTGTCGGCTTGGGATCTAGGGGACCAAGAGACCCAGTACTTC; cdr3_aa: CASSFILSAWDLGDQETQYF; d_call: NA; v_call: TRBV6-2/TRBV6-3; clone_size: NA; j_call: TRBJ2-5
cdr3_nt: TGTGCCAGCAGCTGGGGGGCCCCCAATCAGCCCCAGCATTTT; cdr3_aa: CASSWGAPNQPQHF; d_call: NA; v_call: TRBV11-2; clone_size: few; j_call: TRBJ1-5
cdr3_nt: TGCAGCGTTGCTCAGGTGGCCAAAAACATTCAGTACTTC; cdr3_aa: CSVAQVAKNIQYF; d_call: NA; v_call: TRBV29-1; clone_size: NA; j_call: TRBJ2-4
cdr3_nt: TGTGCCACCAGCAGAGATCGGTACCCCACCGGGGAGCTGTTTTTT; cdr3_aa: CATSRDRYPTGELFF; d_call: NA; v_call: TRBV15; clone_size: few; j_call: TRBJ2-2
cdr3_nt: TGTGCCACCAGCAGAGTGGGACTCCCTGACGCCTACAATGAGCAGTTCTTC; cdr3_aa: CATSRVGLPDAYNEQFF; d_call: NA; v_call: TRBV15; clone_size: NA; j_call: TRBJ2-1
cdr3_nt: TGCAGTGCTAGATCGGACCTCACAGATACGCAGTATTTT; cdr3_aa: CSARSDLTDTQYF; d_call: NA; v_call: TRBV20-1; clone_size: NA; j_call: TRBJ2-3
cdr3_nt: TGTGCCAGCAGTGCTAAAAGACTAACTTGGGGCATTCAGTACTTC; cdr3_aa: CASSAKRLTWGIQYF; d_call: NA; v_call: TRBV28; clone_size: NA; j_call: TRBJ2-4
cdr3_nt: TGTGCCAGCAGCCCCGGACTGGACTTGGGAGAGCAGTACTTC; cdr3_aa: CASSPGLDLGEQYF; d_call: NA; v_call: TRBV7-2; clone_size: few; j_call: TRBJ2-7
cdr3_nt: TGCAGTGCGGGACGGGACCTCACCACAGATACGCAGTATTTT; cdr3_aa: CSAGRDLTTDTQYF; d_call: NA; v_call: TRBV20-1; clone_size: few; j_call: TRBJ2-3
cdr3_nt: TGTGCCATCAGTCCGACTAGCGGGAGAGAGTACGAGCAGTACTTC; cdr3_aa: CAISPTSGREYEQYF; d_call: TRBD2; v_call: TRBV10-3; clone_size: NA; j_call: TRBJ2-7
cdr3_nt: TGTGCCAGCAGTTCCTCCGGGACTACCTCTGGGGTTCAGCACTTC; cdr3_aa: CASSSSGTTSGVQHF; d_call: TRBD2; v_call: TRBV28; clone_size: NA; j_call: TRBJ2-4
cdr3_nt: TGTGCCAGCAGCTTAGGCAGGGGAAACACCGGGGAGCTGTTTTTT; cdr3_aa: CASSLGRGNTGELFF; d_call: NA; v_call: TRBV7-9; clone_size: NA; j_call: TRBJ2-2
cdr3_nt: TGTGCCAGCAGCTCCAGGGATCCTCGGGACGAGCAGTACTTC; cdr3_aa: CASSSRDPRDEQYF; d_call: NA; v_call: TRBV7-8; clone_size: NA; j_call: TRBJ2-7
cdr3_nt: TGCGCCAGCAGCTTGCCGAGGGCGCTCGACAATGAGCAGTTCTTC; cdr3_aa: CASSLPRALDNEQFF; d_call: NA; v_call: TRBV5-1; clone_size: NA; j_call: TRBJ2-1
cdr3_nt: TGCGCCAGCAGCTCTACGGGAATCCCCCTCAATGAGCAGTTCTTC; cdr3_aa: CASSSTGIPLNEQFF; d_call: NA; v_call: TRBV5-1; clone_size: NA; j_call: TRBJ2-1
cdr3_nt: TGCAGCGTTGACACCGGGACAGGGTCTGAAGCTTTCTTT; cdr3_aa: CSVDTGTGSEAFF; d_call: TRBD1; v_call: TRBV29-1; clone_size: NA; j_call: TRBJ1-1
cdr3_nt: TGTGCCAGCAGTACCGTCAGCGGGGGAGAGACCCAGTACTTC; cdr3_aa: CASSTVSGGETQYF; d_call: TRBD2; v_call: TRBV6-2/TRBV6-3; clone_size: few; j_call: TRBJ2-5
cdr3_nt: TGCGCCAGCAGCCCACCGGGACAGGGAAAGGACACCATATATTTT; cdr3_aa: CASSPPGQGKDTIYF; d_call: TRBD1; v_call: TRBV4-1; clone_size: few; j_call: TRBJ1-3
cdr3_nt: TGTGCCAGCAGCTTACCCCCTTCTGAAGAGACCCAGTACTTC; cdr3_aa: CASSLPPSEETQYF; d_call: NA; v_call: TRBV7-9; clone_size: few; j_call: TRBJ2-5
cdr3_nt: TGTGCCAGCGCTACGAGGGGCGAAGCTTTCTTT; cdr3_aa: CASATRGEAFF; d_call: NA; v_call: TRBV11-3; clone_size: NA; j_call: TRBJ1-1
cdr3_nt: TGCGCCAGCCGGGAGCGTTTAGGGACCCAGTACTTC; cdr3_aa: CASRERLGTQYF; d_call: NA; v_call: TRBV5-1; clone_size: NA; j_call: TRBJ2-5
cdr3_nt: TGTGCCAGCTCACCAAGAACAGGAACCAATGAGCAGTTCTTC; cdr3_aa: CASSPRTGTNEQFF; d_call: NA; v_call: TRBV18; clone_size: NA; j_call: TRBJ2-1
cdr3_nt: TGTGCCAGCAGCGATCGATACACGGACCCCAGACAAGAGACCCAGTACTTC; cdr3_aa: CASSDRYTDPRQETQYF; d_call: NA; v_call: TRBV11-2; clone_size: many; j_call: TRBJ2-5
cdr3_nt: TGTGCCAGCAGTCCGAGTGGGACTGAAGCTTTCTTT; cdr3_aa: CASSPSGTEAFF; d_call: NA; v_call: TRBV27; clone_size: NA; j_call: TRBJ1-1
cdr3_nt: TGTGCCAGCAGCCGTGAACAGGGGGCGCATAGGAACACCATATATTTT; cdr3_aa: CASSREQGAHRNTIYF; d_call: TRBD1; v_call: TRBV7-2; clone_size: few; j_call: TRBJ1-3
cdr3_nt: TGTGCCAGCAGAGCGGACACTGAAGCTTTCTTT; cdr3_aa: CASRADTEAFF; d_call: NA; v_call: TRBV11-2; clone_size: NA; j_call: TRBJ1-1
cdr3_nt: TGTGCCAGCAGAACAGACGTTAATCAGCCCCAGCATTTT; cdr3_aa: CASRTDVNQPQHF; d_call: NA; v_call: TRBV2; clone_size: few; j_call: TRBJ1-5
cdr3_nt: TGCAGTGCTAGTACCCCGACCATCCCCTACAATGAGCAGTTCTTC; cdr3_aa: CSASTPTIPYNEQFF; d_call: NA; v_call: TRBV20-1; clone_size: NA; j_call: TRBJ2-1
cdr3_nt: TGTGCCACCAGCGGCCAGGGCAATGAGCAGTTCTTC; cdr3_aa: CATSGQGNEQFF; d_call: NA; v_call: TRBV15; clone_size: few; j_call: TRBJ2-1
cdr3_nt: TGTGCCACCAGTACAGGGCAAGAGACCCAGTACTTC; cdr3_aa: CATSTGQETQYF; d_call: NA; v_call: TRBV24-1; clone_size: few; j_call: TRBJ2-5
cdr3_nt: TGTGCCAGCAGCCAAGGACCATCGAACTATGGCTACACCTTC; cdr3_aa: CASSQGPSNYGYTF; d_call: NA; v_call: TRBV3-1; clone_size: few; j_call: TRBJ1-2
cdr3_nt: TGTGCCAGCAGTCCAAGTGGGAGATCGGACTATGGCTACACCTTC; cdr3_aa: CASSPSGRSDYGYTF; d_call: NA; v_call: TRBV12-3/TRBV12-4; clone_size: NA; j_call: TRBJ1-2
cdr3_nt: TGTGCCAGCAGTTTTAGCGGGAGGGCCGTTATGTACTTC; cdr3_aa: CASSFSGRAVMYF; d_call: TRBD2; v_call: TRBV12-3/TRBV12-4; clone_size: few; j_call: TRBJ2-5
cdr3_nt: TGCAGTGCTAACGACAGGGTAGCCTACGAGCAGTACTTC; cdr3_aa: CSANDRVAYEQYF; d_call: TRBD1; v_call: TRBV20-1; clone_size: few; j_call: TRBJ2-7
cdr3_nt: TGTGCCACCAGCAGAGATAGGACGGACACCGGTGATGGCTACACCTTC; cdr3_aa: CATSRDRTDTGDGYTF; d_call: NA; v_call: TRBV15; clone_size: NA; j_call: TRBJ1-2
cdr3_nt: TGCGCCAGCAGCTTGGATAGCGCCAGCGAGCAGTACTTC; cdr3_aa: CASSLDSASEQYF; d_call: NA; v_call: TRBV5-1; clone_size: few; j_call: TRBJ2-7
cdr3_nt: TGTGCCAGCAGGGGGGAGGTTTTAGATGGCTACACCTTC; cdr3_aa: CASRGEVLDGYTF; d_call: NA; v_call: TRBV12-3/TRBV12-4; clone_size: NA; j_call: TRBJ1-2
cdr3_nt: TGTGCCAGCAGCCCGTACTTAGGGACAGGGGCCAACGTCCTGACTTTC; cdr3_aa: CASSPYLGTGANVLTF; d_call: NA; v_call: TRBV7-8; clone_size: NA; j_call: TRBJ2-6
cdr3_nt: TGTGCCACCAGCAGAGGGGACCCAACATCACCCCTCCACTTT; cdr3_aa: CATSRGDPTSPLHF; d_call: NA; v_call: TRBV15; clone_size: NA; j_call: TRBJ1-6